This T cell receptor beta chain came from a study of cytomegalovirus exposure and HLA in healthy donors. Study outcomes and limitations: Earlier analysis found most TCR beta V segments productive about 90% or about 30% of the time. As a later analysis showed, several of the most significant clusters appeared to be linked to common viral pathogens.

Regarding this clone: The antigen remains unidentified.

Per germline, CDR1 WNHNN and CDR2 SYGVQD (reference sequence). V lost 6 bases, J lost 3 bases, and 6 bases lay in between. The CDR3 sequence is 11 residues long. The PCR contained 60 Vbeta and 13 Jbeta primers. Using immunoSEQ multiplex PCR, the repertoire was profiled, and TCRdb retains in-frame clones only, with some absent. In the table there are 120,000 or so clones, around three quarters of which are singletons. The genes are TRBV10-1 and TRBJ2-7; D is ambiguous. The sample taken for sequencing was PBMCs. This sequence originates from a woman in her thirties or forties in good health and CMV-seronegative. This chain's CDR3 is CASSSNYEQYF. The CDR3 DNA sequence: TGCGCCAGCAGCTCTAACTACGAGCAGTACTTC.